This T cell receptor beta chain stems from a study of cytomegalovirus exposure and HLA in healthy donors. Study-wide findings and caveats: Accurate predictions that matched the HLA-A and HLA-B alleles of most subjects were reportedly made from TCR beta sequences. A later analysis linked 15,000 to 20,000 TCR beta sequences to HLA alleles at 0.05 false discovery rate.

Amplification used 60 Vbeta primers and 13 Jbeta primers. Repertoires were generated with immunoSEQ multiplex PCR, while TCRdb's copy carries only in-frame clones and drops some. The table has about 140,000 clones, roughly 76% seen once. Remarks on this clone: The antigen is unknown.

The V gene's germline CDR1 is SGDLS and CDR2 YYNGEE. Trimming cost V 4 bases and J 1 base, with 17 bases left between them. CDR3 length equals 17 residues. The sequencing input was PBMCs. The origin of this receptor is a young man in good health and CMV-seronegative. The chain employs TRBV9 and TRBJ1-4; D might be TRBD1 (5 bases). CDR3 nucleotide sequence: TGTGCCAGCAGCCGCCTCGGGGGGGGAGGAACTAATGAAAAACTGTTTTTT. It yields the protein CASSRLGGGGTNEKLFF.